This T cell receptor beta chain emerged from a study of shared clonotypes between healthy human individuals. The overall study: There were three CD4 naive, three CD4 memory, two CD8 naive and one CD8 memory plates per donor. Whole-study findings and limits: Despite large depth, rarefaction showed incomplete sorted-subset sequencing. Naive CD4 clonotype sharing across a handful of donors was about 5.3%.

Naive CD8 cells lacked CD45RO and underwent positive selection for CCR7, leaving out terminally differentiated effector memory CD45RA+ cells. As concerns this clone: The antigen is undetermined.

Using immunoSEQ multiplex PCR, the repertoire was profiled, and TCRdb retains in-frame clones only, with some absent. The table shows around 650,000 clones, with 96% occurring only once. This CDR3 comprises 14 residues. V lost 3 bases and J 4 bases, leaving 12 bases between the germline ends. CDR1 and CDR2 from the germline V gene are MDHEN and SYDVKM. The rearrangement links TRBV28 to TRBJ1-1; D call uncertain. The specimen was naive CD8+ T cells sorted from blood. This sequence was found in a woman aged 25 to 39 in good health. CDR3 region: CASSFSPGSTEAFF. Here the CDR3 DNA reads TGTGCCAGCAGTTTTTCACCGGGGAGCACTGAAGCTTTCTTT. The full variable domain, its missing parts supplied by reference TRBV28 and TRBJ1-1, is DVKVTQSSRYLVKRTGEKVFLECVQDMDHENMFWYRQDPGLGLRLIYFSYDVKMKEKGDIPEGYSVSREKKERFSLILESASTNQTSMYLCASSFSPGSTEAFFGQGTRLTVV.